This T cell receptor (beta chain) was sequenced for a study of control samples from healthy donors and cancer patients. J lost 4 bases, V lost 5 bases, and 7 bases had no gene match. Germline CDR1 is SGHRS and CDR2 is YFSETQ. The CDR3 is made up of 15 amino acids. Clones were read by immunoSEQ multiplex PCR, and TCRdb kept only the in-frame ones, dropping some. The data hold under 150,000 clones, with more than 70% observed a single time. The gene calls are TRBV5-1 and TRBJ2-7; TRBD1 aligns across 12 bases. The sequence came from a man in his 60s in good health. The specimen was blood. CDR3 DNA: TGCGCCAGCAGTCGGGGACAGGGGGCGCAGTACGAGCAGTACTTC. Protein product: CASSRGQGAQYEQYF. Full variable domain (rest looked up from reference TRBV5-1 and TRBJ2-7): KAGVTQTPRYLIKTRGQQVTLSCSPISGHRSVSWYQQTPGQGLQFLFEYFSETQRNKGNFPGRFSGRQFSNSRSEMNVSTLELGDSALYLCASSRGQGAQYEQYFGPGTRLTVT.